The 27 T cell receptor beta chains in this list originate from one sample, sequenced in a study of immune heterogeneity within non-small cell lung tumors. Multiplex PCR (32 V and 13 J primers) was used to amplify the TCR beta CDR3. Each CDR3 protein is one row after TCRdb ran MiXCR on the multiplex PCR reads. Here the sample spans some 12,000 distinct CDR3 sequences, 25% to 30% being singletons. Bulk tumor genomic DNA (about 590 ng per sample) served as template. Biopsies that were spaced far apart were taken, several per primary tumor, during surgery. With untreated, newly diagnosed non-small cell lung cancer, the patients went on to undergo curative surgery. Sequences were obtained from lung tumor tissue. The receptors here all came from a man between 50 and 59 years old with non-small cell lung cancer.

The CDR3 DNA sequence: TGTGCCAGCACCGACAGGGGGGGACAGGCTGACACCGGGGAGCTGTTTTTT. Protein sequence: CASTDRGGQADTGELFF. The chain is built from TRBV6-1 and TRBJ2-2; 9 nucleotides agree with TRBD1. V was clipped by 7 bases and J by 3 bases; unmatched bases: 12. CDR3 length equals 17 residues. Germline V gives CDR1 MNHNS, CDR2 SASEGT.

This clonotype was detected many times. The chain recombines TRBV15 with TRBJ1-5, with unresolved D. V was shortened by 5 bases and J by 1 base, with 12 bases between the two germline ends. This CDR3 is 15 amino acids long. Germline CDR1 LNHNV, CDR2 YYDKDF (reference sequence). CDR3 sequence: CATSSPRGSNQPQHF. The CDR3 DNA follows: TGTGCCACCAGCTCCCCTCGCGGGAGCAATCAGCCCCAGCATTTT.

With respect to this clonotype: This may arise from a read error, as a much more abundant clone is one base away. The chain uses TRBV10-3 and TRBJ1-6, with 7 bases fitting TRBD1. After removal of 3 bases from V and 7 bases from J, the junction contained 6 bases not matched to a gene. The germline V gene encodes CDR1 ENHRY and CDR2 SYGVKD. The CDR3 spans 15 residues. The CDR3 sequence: CAISEVDRVNSPLHF. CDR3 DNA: TGTGCCATCAGTGAAGTCGACAGGGTGAATTCACCCCTCCACTTT.

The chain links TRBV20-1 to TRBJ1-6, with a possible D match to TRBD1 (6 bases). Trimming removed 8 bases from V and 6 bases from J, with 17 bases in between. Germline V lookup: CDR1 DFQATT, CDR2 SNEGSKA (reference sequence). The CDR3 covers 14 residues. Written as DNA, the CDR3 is TGCAGTTCTTCCAGGGGATTTCTTAATTCACCCCTCCACTTT. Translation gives CSSSRGFLNSPLHF.

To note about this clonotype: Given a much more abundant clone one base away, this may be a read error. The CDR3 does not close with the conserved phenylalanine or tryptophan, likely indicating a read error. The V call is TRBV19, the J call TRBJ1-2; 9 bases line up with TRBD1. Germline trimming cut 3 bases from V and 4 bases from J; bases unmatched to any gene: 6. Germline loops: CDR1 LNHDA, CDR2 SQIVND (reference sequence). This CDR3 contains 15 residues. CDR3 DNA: TGTGCCAGTAGTATTGGGACAGGGAGGATCTATGGCTACACCTCC. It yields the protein CASSIGTGRIYGYTS.

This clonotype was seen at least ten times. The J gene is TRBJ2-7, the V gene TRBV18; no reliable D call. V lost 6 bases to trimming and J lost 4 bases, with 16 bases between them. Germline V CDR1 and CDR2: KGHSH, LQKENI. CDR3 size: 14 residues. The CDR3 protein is CASSAESAGYEQYF. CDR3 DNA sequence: TGTGCCAGCTCCGCGGAGTCCGCCGGTTACGAGCAGTACTTC. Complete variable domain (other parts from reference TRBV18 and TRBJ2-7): NAGVMQNPRHLVRRRGQEARLRCSPMKGHSHVYWYRQLPEEGLKFMVYLQKENIIDESGMPKERFSAEFPKEGPSILRIQQVVRGDSAAYFCASSAESAGYEQYFGPGTRLTVT.

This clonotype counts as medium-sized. The chain's CDR3 is CASTRRGRDYEQYF. CDR3 bases: TGTGCCAGCACTCGCAGGGGTCGGGACTACGAGCAGTACTTC. The chain couples TRBV6-1 to TRBJ2-7; possible D gene TRBD1, 6 bases. The CDR3 sequence is 14 residues long. Trimming removed 7 bases at V and 3 bases at J, with 16 bases between. Germline assignment: CDR1 MNHNS and CDR2 SASEGT.

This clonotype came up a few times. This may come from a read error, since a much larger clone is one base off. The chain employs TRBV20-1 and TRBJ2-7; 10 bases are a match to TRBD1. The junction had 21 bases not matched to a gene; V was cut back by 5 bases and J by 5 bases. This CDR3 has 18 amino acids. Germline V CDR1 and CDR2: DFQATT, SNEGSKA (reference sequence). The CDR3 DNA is TGCAGTGCTCAAACCCCCTCTGTGGTGACAGGGGGCGCGGACGAGCAGTACTTC. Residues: CSAQTPSVVTGGADEQYF.

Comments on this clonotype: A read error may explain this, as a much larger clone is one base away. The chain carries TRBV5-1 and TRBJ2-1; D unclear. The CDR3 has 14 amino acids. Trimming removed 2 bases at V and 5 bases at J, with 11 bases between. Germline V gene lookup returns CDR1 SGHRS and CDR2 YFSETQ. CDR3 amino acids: CASSLSGTNNEQFF. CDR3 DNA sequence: TGCGCCAGCAGCTTATCTGGTACTAACAATGAGCAGTTCTTC.

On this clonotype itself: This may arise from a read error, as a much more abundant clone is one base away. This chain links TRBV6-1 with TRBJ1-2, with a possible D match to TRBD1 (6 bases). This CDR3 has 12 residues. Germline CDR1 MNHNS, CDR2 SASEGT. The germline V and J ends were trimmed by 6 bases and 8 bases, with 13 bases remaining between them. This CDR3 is CASRLQGGGYTF. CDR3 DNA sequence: TGTGCCAGCAGGCTACAGGGAGGCGGCTACACCTTC.

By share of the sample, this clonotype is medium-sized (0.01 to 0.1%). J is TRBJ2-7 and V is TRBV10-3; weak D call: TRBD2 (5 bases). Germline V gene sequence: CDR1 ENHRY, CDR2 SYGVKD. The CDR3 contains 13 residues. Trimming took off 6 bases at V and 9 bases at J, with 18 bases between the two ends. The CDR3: CAISDTWTVRQYF. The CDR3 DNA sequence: TGTGCCATCAGCGACACCTGGACTGTAAGGCAGTACTTC.

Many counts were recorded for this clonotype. CDR3 protein: CASSSIRTLSTDTQYF. CDR3 nucleotide sequence: TGCGCCAGCAGTTCGATTCGGACTCTAAGCACAGATACGCAGTATTTT. The chain has TRBV5-1 and TRBJ2-3; tentative D call: TRBD2 (5 bases). The CDR3 has 16 amino acids. V was trimmed by 5 bases and J by 0 bases, leaving 16 bases between them. Germline CDR1 SGHRS, CDR2 YFSETQ.

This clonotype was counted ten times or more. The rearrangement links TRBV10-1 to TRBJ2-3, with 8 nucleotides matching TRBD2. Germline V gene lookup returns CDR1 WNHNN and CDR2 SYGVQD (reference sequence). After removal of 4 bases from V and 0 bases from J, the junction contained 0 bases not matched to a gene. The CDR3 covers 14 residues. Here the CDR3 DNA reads TGCGCCAGCAGTGCTAGCGGGAGCACAGATACGCAGTATTTT. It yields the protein CASSASGSTDTQYF.

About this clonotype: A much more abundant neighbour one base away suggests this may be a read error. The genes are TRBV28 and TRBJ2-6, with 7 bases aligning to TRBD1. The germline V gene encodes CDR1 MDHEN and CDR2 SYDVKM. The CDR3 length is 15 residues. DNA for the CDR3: TGTGCCAGCAGTTACAGGGGATCTGAGGCCAACGTCCTGACTTTC. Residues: CASSYRGSEANVLTF.

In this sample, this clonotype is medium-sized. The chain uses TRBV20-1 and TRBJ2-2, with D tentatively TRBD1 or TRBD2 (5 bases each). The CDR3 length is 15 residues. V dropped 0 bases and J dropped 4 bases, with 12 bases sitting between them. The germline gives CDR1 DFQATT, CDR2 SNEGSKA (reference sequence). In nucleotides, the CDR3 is TGCAGTGCTAGAGATGGGACCATCGTCACCGGGGAGCTGTTTTTT. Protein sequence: CSARDGTIVTGELFF.

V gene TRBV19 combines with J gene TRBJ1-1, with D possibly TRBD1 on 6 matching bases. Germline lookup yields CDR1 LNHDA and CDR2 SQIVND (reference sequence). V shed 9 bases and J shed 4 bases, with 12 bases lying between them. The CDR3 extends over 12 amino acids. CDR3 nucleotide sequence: TGTGCCAGGGCGACAGGTGGCACTGAAGCTTTCTTT. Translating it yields CARATGGTEAFF.

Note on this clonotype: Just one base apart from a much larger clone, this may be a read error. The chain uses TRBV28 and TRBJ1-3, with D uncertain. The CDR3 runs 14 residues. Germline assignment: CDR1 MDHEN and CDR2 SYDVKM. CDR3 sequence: CASSPTTSGNAIYF. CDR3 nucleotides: TGTGCCAGCAGTCCCACCACCTCTGGAAACGCCATATATTTT.

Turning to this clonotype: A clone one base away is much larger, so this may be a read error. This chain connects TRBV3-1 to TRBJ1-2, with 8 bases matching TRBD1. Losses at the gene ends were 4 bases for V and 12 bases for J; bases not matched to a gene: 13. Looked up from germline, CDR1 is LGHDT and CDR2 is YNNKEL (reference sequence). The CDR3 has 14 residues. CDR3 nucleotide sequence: TGTGCCAGCAGCCGGTCCGACAGGGGTAGGGGCCACACCTTC. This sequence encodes CASSRSDRGRGHTF.

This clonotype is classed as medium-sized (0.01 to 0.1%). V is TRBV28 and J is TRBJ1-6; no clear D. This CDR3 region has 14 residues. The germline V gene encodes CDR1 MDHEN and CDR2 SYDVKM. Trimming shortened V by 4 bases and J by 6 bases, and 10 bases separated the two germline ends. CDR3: CASSSPGINSPLHF. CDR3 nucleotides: TGTGCCAGCAGTTCTCCAGGAATTAATTCACCCCTCCACTTT.

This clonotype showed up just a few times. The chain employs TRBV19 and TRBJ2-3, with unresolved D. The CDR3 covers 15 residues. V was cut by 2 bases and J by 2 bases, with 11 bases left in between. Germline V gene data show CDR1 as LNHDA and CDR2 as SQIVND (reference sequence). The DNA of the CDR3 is TGTGCCAGTAGTATAAACGATTGGGTCACAGATACGCAGTATTTT. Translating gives CASSINDWVTDTQYF.

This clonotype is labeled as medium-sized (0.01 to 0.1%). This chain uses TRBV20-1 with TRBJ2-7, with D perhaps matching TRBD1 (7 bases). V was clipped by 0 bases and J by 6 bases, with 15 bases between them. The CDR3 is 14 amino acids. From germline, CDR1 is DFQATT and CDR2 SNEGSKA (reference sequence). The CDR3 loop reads CSARDTQGEVEQYF. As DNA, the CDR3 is TGCAGTGCTAGAGATACCCAGGGGGAGGTCGAGCAGTACTTC.

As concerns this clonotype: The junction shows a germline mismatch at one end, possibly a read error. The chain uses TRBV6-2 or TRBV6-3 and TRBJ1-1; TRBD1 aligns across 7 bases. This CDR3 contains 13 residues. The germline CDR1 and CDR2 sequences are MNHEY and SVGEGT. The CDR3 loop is CVSRGTVLTEAFF. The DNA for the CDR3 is TGTGTCAGCAGGGGGACAGTTTTGACTGAAGCTTTCTTT.

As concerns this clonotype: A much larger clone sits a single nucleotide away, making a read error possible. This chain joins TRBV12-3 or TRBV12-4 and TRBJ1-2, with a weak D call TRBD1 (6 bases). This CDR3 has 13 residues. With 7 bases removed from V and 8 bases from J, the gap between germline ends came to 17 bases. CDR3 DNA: TGTGCCAGCACCTGGGGGGGGAGGGGGGGCTACACCTTC. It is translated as CASTWGGRGGYTF.

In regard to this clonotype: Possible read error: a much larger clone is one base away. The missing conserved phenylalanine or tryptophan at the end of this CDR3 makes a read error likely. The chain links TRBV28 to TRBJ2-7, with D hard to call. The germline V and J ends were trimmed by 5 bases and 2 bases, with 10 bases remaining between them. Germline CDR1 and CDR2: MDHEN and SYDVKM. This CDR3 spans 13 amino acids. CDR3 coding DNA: TGTGCCAGCAGTGAGGCCGTCACCTACGAGCAGTACTCC. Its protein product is CASSEAVTYEQYS.

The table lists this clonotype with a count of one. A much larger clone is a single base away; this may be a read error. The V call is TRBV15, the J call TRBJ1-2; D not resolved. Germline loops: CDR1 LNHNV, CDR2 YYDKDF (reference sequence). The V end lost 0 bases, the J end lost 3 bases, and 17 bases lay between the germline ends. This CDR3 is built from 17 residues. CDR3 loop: CATSRDGNLPPDYGYTF. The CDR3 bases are TGTGCCACCAGCAGAGATGGTAATCTACCCCCCGACTATGGCTACACCTTC.

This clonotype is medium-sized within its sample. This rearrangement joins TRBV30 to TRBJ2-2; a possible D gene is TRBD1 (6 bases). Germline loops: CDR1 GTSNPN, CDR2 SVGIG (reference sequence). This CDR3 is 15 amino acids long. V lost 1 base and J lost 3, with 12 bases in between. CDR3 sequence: CAWSAQGQDTGELFF. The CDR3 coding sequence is TGTGCCTGGAGTGCGCAGGGGCAGGACACCGGGGAGCTGTTTTTT. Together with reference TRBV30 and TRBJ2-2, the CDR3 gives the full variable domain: SQTIHQWPATLVQPVGSPLSLECTVEGTSNPNLYWYRQAAGRGLQLLFYSVGIGQISSEVPQNLSASRPQDRQFILSSKKLLLSDSGFYLCAWSAQGQDTGELFFGEGSRLTVL.

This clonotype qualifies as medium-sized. CDR3 bases: TGTGCCAGCAGTTTATCGCGGCAGACCCGCACAGATACGCAGTATTTT. Translating gives CASSLSRQTRTDTQYF. V usage is TRBV27 and J usage is TRBJ2-3; D unclear. Germline CDR1 MNHEY, CDR2 SMNVEV (reference sequence). This CDR3 has 16 amino acids. Trimming pared 0 bases from V and 1 base from J, leaving 11 bases between.